This T cell receptor beta chain derives from a study of OX40 agonist ivuxolimab in advanced cancers. Across the study: There were three patients with partial responses, one having hepatocellular carcinoma and two cutaneous melanoma.

The sample holds one count of this clone. The CDR3 extends over 11 amino acids. Germline values: CDR1 MNHNY, CDR2 SVGAGI (reference sequence). V was shortened by 10 bases and J by 7 bases, with 8 bases between the two germline ends. The protocol was immunoSEQ multiplex PCR, while the TCRdb copy is restricted to in-frame clones and leaves out a portion. In the table there are 55,000 to 90,000 clones, more than 80% of which are singletons. Anyone with autoimmune disease history or systemic immunosuppression was excluded. The sequenced sample was CD4+ or CD8+ T cells sorted from blood, obtained in a trial of the OX40 agonist ivuxolimab. This receptor was obtained from an adult with an advanced solid tumor such as melanoma, head and neck, liver or kidney cancer. The chain uses TRBV6-6 and TRBJ1-6, with a possible D match to TRBD1 (5 bases). This chain's CDR3 is CATRQNSPLHF. The CDR3 DNA is TGTGCCACAAGACAGAATTCACCCCTCCACTTT.